What follows is one T cell receptor beta chain and its context. The data were taken from a study of blood T cells in healthy people across ages. V shed 5 bases and J 5 bases; nucleotides not matched to a gene: 6. The CDR3 runs 14 residues. They isolated at least 7 million PBMCs from each sample. Primed by a sample-barcoded 5' primer and a J-beta primer mix, a second PCR proceeded for about 6 to 11 cycles. In TCRdb, the 5' RACE reads were re-called with MiXCR into one record per CDR3 protein. Here the sample spans 750,000 to 950,000 distinct CDR3 sequences, about 55% being singletons. This TCR came from a man aged 80 or over in good health. Sequencing was carried out using blood. V and J are TRBV12-3 or TRBV12-4 and TRBJ1-2; TRBD1 matches at 9 bases. The chain's CDR3 is CASSPGQGRYGYTF. In DNA, the CDR3 is TGTGCCAGCAGTCCAGGACAGGGGAGATATGGCTACACCTTC.